Below are 23 T cell receptor beta chains sequenced from a single sample in a study of shared clonotypes between healthy human individuals (dated by TCRdb to the early 2020s). Library generation was performed with the immunoSEQ multiplex PCR assay. As stored in TCRdb, this immuneACCESS dataset retains in-frame rearrangements with V and J assigned. A fraction of the clones does not appear; measured against another copy, unresolved V genes explain less than half of the discrepancy, and the remainder lacks a known reason. Within this sample are over a million clones, with more than 95% of them counted one time only. The top ten constitute 1.2% of the sample. The sequencing input was naive CD4+ T cells sorted from blood. The sample's cell subset or site label is to be understood as: CD45RA+ positively selected. Receptors were obtained from a man aged 25 to 40 in good health.

The chain combines TRBV28 with TRBJ2-7; 11 bases are a match to TRBD2. V gave up 5 bases and J gave up 3 bases; unmatched junction bases: 6. Germline assignment: CDR1 MDHEN and CDR2 SYDVKM. The length of the CDR3 is 15 residues. The CDR3 here is CASSPPGLAVYEQYF. CDR3 in DNA: TGTGCCAGCAGTCCACCGGGACTAGCGGTCTACGAGCAGTACTTC.

V gene TRBV6-5 combines with J gene TRBJ1-5; D remains ambiguous. Trimming left V 2 bases short and J 4 bases short, with 9 bases between. Germline V lookup: CDR1 MNHEY, CDR2 SVGAGI. The CDR3 has 14 residues. Written as DNA, the CDR3 is TGTGCCAGCAGTTACGCCGTTGATAATCAGCCCCAGCATTTT. Protein product: CASSYAVDNQPQHF.

V gene TRBV19 combines with J gene TRBJ1-2; 11 bases line up with TRBD1. CDR1 is LNHDA and CDR2 is SQIVND in the germline V gene (reference sequence). Trimming took 6 bases from V and 8 from J; bases not matched to a gene: 14. The CDR3 sequence is 16 residues long. CDR3 residues: CASSGTGGPNLEGYTF. The DNA for the CDR3 is TGTGCCAGTAGCGGGACAGGGGGACCCAATCTTGAAGGCTACACCTTC. Based on the CDR3 plus reference TRBV19 and TRBJ1-2, the full variable domain is DGGITQSPKYLFRKEGQNVTLSCEQNLNHDAMYWYRQDPGQGLRLIYYSQIVNDFQKGDIAEGYSVSREKKESFPLTVTSAQKNPTAFYLCASSGTGGPNLEGYTFGSGTRLTVV.

The chain has TRBV5-4 and TRBJ1-4, with 11 bases aligning to TRBD1. CDR3 length: 14 residues. Germline V gene sequence: CDR1 SGHNT, CDR2 YYREEE (reference sequence). J gave up 6 bases and V 7 bases, and 5 bases lay outside the gene matches. CDR3 region: CASSGTGGDEKLFF. The CDR3 nucleotides read TGTGCCAGCTCCGGGACAGGGGGTGATGAAAAACTGTTTTTT.

This clone appeared once. This chain links TRBV9 with TRBJ2-5; 8 positions agree with TRBD2. V shed 0 bases, J shed 5 bases, and the junction held 12 bases outside the gene matches. The CDR3 runs 17 residues. The germline V gene has CDR1 SGDLS and CDR2 YYNGEE. This CDR3 is CASSVALARPGGETQYF. In nucleotides, the CDR3 is TGTGCCAGCAGCGTAGCTTTAGCGAGGCCGGGAGGGGAGACCCAGTACTTC.

V usage is TRBV7-9 and J usage is TRBJ1-5; 9 bases match TRBD1. The CDR3 consists of 16 residues. V gave up 5 bases and J gave up 4 bases; unmatched junction bases: 9. Germline V gene lookup returns CDR1 SEHNR and CDR2 FQNEAQ (reference sequence). The CDR3 DNA is TGTGCCAGCAGCCCCAAAGGACAGGGGCGAAATCAGCCCCAGCATTTT. Translated: CASSPKGQGRNQPQHF.

This clone was detected once. The chain couples TRBV2 to TRBJ2-4; TRBD2 is a possible D gene (5 bases). CDR1 is SNHLY, CDR2 FYNNEI, per germline. This CDR3 spans 16 amino acids. Trimming left V 1 base short and J 3 bases short, with 13 bases between. The CDR3 nucleotides read TGTGCCAGCAGTGAAGAGACTCCGAGGGTCAAAAACATTCAGTACTTC. Protein: CASSEETPRVKNIQYF.

The rearrangement links TRBV18 to TRBJ2-3, with TRBD1 matching 7 bases. This CDR3 has 12 amino acids. Germline CDR1 is KGHSH and CDR2 is LQKENI. V was clipped by 6 bases and J by 5 bases; unmatched bases: 2. CDR3 nucleotide sequence: TGTGCCAGCTCCTCAGGGGGAGATACGCAGTATTTT. The encoded protein is CASSSGGDTQYF.

The chain recombines TRBV27 with TRBJ2-3; TRBD2 aligns across 7 bases. CDR3 length equals 16 residues. CDR1 and CDR2 from the germline V gene are MNHEY and SMNVEV (reference sequence). J was trimmed by 0 bases and V by 6 bases; bases with no gene match: 9. The CDR3 nucleotides are TGTGCCAGCAGACGGACTAGTGTGGGGAGCACAGATACGCAGTATTTT. It specifies CASRRTSVGSTDTQYF.

This chain joins TRBV5-4 and TRBJ2-5; D might be TRBD1 or TRBD2, each matching 5 bases. The germline V and J ends were trimmed by 4 bases and 0 bases, with 16 bases remaining between them. From germline, CDR1 is SGHNT and CDR2 YYREEE (reference sequence). This CDR3 has 16 amino acids. This CDR3 is CASSMRGTLYQETQYF. The CDR3 region has the DNA TGTGCCAGCAGCATGCGAGGGACCCTGTACCAAGAGACCCAGTACTTC.

The V gene is TRBV28, the J gene TRBJ2-1; D remains unclear. With 1 base removed from V and 0 bases from J, the gap between germline ends came to 1 base. This CDR3 has 13 amino acids. CDR1 MDHEN and CDR2 SYDVKM come from the germline V gene. CDR3 nucleotides: TGTGCCAGCAGTTTATTCTCCTACAATGAGCAGTTCTTC. Protein product: CASSLFSYNEQFF.

As DNA, the CDR3 is TGTGCCAGCAGCAAGACAGGGAATCGGTTCGAGCAGTACTTC. This sequence encodes CASSKTGNRFEQYF. J is TRBJ2-7 and V is TRBV5-6; 7 bases align to TRBD1. V gave up 4 bases and J gave up 6 bases; unmatched junction bases: 10. Germline V gene sequence: CDR1 SGHDT, CDR2 YYEEEE. The CDR3 covers 14 residues.

The gene calls are TRBV5-6 and TRBJ2-5, with D perhaps matching TRBD2 (6 bases). The CDR3 length is 14 residues. V was shortened by 4 bases and J by 5 bases, with 15 bases between the two germline ends. Germline V CDR1 and CDR2: SGHDT, YYEEEE. The CDR3 here is CASSGGTRGETQYF. The CDR3 DNA sequence: TGTGCCAGCAGCGGAGGGACTCGGGGGGAGACCCAGTACTTC.

V usage is TRBV7-3 and J usage is TRBJ1-1; D uncertain. Germline CDR1 SGHTA, CDR2 FQGTGA. The CDR3 totals 13 residues. Trimming cost V 0 bases and J 7 bases, with 9 bases left between them. The CDR3 loop is CASSLTTSNEAFF. In DNA, the CDR3 is TGTGCCAGCAGCTTAACGACCAGCAATGAAGCTTTCTTT.

The chain couples TRBV28 to TRBJ1-1; tentative D call: TRBD1 (5 bases). CDR1 is MDHEN, CDR2 SYDVKM, per germline. The V gene lost 10 bases and the J gene lost 4 bases, with 19 bases spanning the gap. This CDR3 contains 14 residues. The CDR3 protein is CATSGRGPRTEAFF. CDR3 coding DNA: TGTGCCACCTCGGGGAGGGGACCACGCACTGAAGCTTTCTTT.

The chain recombines TRBV6-6 with TRBJ2-7; TRBD2 is a possible D gene (5 bases). This CDR3 spans 13 amino acids. V lost 6 bases and J 2 bases, leaving 11 bases between the germline ends. CDR1 MNHNY and CDR2 SVGAGI come from the germline V gene (reference sequence). CDR3 sequence (DNA): TGTGCCAGCAGAGAAACCGGGACCTACGAGCAGTACTTC. Amino acids: CASRETGTYEQYF.

About this clone: This specimen includes other DNA sequences encoding the same CDR3. The chain uses TRBV2 and TRBJ2-1; 10 bases are a match to TRBD2. Trimming at V came to 4 bases and at J to 3 bases, leaving 3 bases not matched to a gene. Germline V gives CDR1 SNHLY, CDR2 FYNNEI. The CDR3 length is 15 residues. The CDR3: CASSGLAGVYNEQFF. Here the CDR3 DNA reads TGTGCCAGCAGTGGACTAGCGGGCGTCTACAATGAGCAGTTCTTC.

Concerning this clone itself: This specimen includes other DNA sequences encoding the same CDR3. The rearrangement links TRBV2 to TRBJ1-3; 7 bases line up with TRBD1. This CDR3 is 14 amino acids long. J was trimmed by 1 base and V by 6 bases; bases with no gene match: 3. Germline values: CDR1 SNHLY, CDR2 FYNNEI. The CDR3 protein is CASRATGSGNTIYF. CDR3 nucleotides: TGTGCCAGCAGGGCGACAGGGTCTGGAAACACCATATATTTT.

The V call is TRBV5-4, the J call TRBJ2-7, with 7 bases fitting TRBD2. V lost 0 bases to trimming and J lost 0 bases; unmatched junction nucleotides: 6. The CDR3 extends over 16 amino acids. The germline gives CDR1 SGHNT, CDR2 YYREEE (reference sequence). In DNA form, the CDR3 reads TGTGCCAGCAGCTTGGGAGGCGGGAGCATCTCCTACGAGCAGTACTTC. The encoded protein is CASSLGGGSISYEQYF.

This chain connects TRBV19 to TRBJ1-1; D uncertain. Trimming pared 5 bases from V and 1 base from J, leaving 14 bases between. Germline V gene data show CDR1 as LNHDA and CDR2 as SQIVND (reference sequence). The CDR3 covers 15 residues. This CDR3 reads CASSLGLGKNTEAFF. The CDR3 region has the DNA TGTGCCAGTAGTCTCGGCTTGGGGAAGAACACTGAAGCTTTCTTT.

The chain combines TRBV7-2 with TRBJ2-7; D is undetermined. With 5 bases removed from V and 2 bases from J, the gap between germline ends came to 16 bases. Germline V gene lookup returns CDR1 SGHTA and CDR2 FQGNSA. This CDR3 is 15 amino acids long. In DNA, the CDR3 is TGTGCCAGCAGCCGGTATGAGTCGTCCCCCTACGAGCAGTACTTC. Amino acid sequence: CASSRYESSPYEQYF.

The chain uses TRBV5-5 and TRBJ2-1, with 10 bases fitting TRBD2. Unmatched junction bases numbered 5, after V lost 1 base and J lost 7 bases. CDR1 is SGHKS and CDR2 is YYEKEE in the germline V gene (reference sequence). The CDR3 covers 15 residues. CDR3 nucleotide sequence: TGTGCCAGCAGCTTGCTGGTAGCGGGAGGTAATGAGCAGTTCTTC. Protein product: CASSLLVAGGNEQFF.

The chain recombines TRBV19 with TRBJ2-1, with 7 bases aligning to TRBD2. Looked up from germline, CDR1 is LNHDA and CDR2 is SQIVND (reference sequence). J gave up 1 base and V 10 bases, and 13 bases lay outside the gene matches. The CDR3 sequence is 16 residues long. This CDR3 is CATRWEGRKSYNEQFF. The DNA for the CDR3 is TGTGCCACCCGCTGGGAGGGACGAAAATCCTACAATGAGCAGTTCTTC. Supplemented by reference TRBV19 and TRBJ2-1, the full variable domain reads DGGITQSPKYLFRKEGQNVTLSCEQNLNHDAMYWYRQDPGQGLRLIYYSQIVNDFQKGDIAEGYSVSREKKESFPLTVTSAQKNPTAFYLCATRWEGRKSYNEQFFGPGTRLTVL.